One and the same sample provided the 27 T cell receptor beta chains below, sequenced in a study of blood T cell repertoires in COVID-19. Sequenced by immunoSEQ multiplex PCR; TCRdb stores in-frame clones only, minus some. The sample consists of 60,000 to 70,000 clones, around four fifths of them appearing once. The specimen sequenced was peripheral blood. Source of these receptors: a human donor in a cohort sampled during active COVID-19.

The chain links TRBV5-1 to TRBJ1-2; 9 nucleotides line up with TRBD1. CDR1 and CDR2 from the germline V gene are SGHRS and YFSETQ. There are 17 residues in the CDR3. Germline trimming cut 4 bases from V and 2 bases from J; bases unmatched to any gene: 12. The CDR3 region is CASSPSSGQGRNYGYTF. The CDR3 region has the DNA TGCGCCAGCAGCCCGTCGAGCGGACAGGGGAGGAACTATGGCTACACCTTC. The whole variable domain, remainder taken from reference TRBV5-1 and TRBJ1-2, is KAGVTQTPRYLIKTRGQQVTLSCSPISGHRSVSWYQQTPGQGLQFLFEYFSETQRNKGNFPGRFSGRQFSNSRSEMNVSTLELGDSALYLCASSPSSGQGRNYGYTFGSGTRLTVV.

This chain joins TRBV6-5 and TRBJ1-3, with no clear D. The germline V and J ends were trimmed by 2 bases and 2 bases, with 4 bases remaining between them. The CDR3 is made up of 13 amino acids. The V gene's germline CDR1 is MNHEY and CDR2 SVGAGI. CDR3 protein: CASSYEAGNTIYF. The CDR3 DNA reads TGTGCCAGCAGTTACGAGGCTGGAAACACCATATATTTT.

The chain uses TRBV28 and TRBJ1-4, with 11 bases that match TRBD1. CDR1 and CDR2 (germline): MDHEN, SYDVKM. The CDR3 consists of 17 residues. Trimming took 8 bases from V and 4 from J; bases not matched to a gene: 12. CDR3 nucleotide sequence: TGTGCCAGCCGCCGGGGAGGACAGGGGGCGCGTAATGAAAAACTGTTTTTT. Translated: CASRRGGQGARNEKLFF. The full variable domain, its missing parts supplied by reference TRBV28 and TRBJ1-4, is DVKVTQSSRYLVKRTGEKVFLECVQDMDHENMFWYRQDPGLGLRLIYFSYDVKMKEKGDIPEGYSVSREKKERFSLILESASTNQTSMYLCASRRGGQGARNEKLFFGSGTQLSVL.

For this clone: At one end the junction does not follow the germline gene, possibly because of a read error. CDR3 region: CASSRFRGETKTGELFF. CDR3 nucleotide sequence: TGCGCCAGCAGCAGGTTTCGGGGGGAAACGAAGACCGGGGAGCTGTTTTTT. The chain carries TRBV10-2 and TRBJ2-2; 7 bases align to TRBD2. The CDR3 is 17 residues long. The germline gives CDR1 WSHSY, CDR2 SAAADI.

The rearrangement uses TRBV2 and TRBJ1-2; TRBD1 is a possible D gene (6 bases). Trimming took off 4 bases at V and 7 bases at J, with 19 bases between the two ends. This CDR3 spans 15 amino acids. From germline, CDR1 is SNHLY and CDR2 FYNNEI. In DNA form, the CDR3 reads TGTGCCAGCAGTGGGGTTACGGCAGGGGCAGGTGGCTACACCTTC. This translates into CASSGVTAGAGGYTF.

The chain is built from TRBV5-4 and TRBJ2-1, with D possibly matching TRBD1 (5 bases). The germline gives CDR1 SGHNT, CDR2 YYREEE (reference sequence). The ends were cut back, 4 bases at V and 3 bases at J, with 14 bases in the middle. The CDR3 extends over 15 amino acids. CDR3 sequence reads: CASSVDSGVYNEQFF. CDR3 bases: TGTGCCAGCAGCGTCGACAGTGGGGTCTACAATGAGCAGTTCTTC.

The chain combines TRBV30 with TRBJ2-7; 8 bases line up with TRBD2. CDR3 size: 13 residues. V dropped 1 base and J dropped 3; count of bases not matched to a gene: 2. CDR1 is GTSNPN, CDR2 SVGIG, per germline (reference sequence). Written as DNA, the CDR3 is TGTGCCTGGAGTGCGGGACTAGTCTACGAGCAGTACTTC. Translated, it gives CAWSAGLVYEQYF.

The CDR3 DNA follows: TGCGCCAGCAGCTGGACTGTAGGTTCCTATGGCTACACCTTC. Residues: CASSWTVGSYGYTF. This chain connects TRBV5-1 to TRBJ1-2; D is uncertain. Germline V gives CDR1 SGHRS, CDR2 YFSETQ. The CDR3 is 14 amino acids. V was cut by 3 bases and J by 4 bases, with 13 bases left in between.

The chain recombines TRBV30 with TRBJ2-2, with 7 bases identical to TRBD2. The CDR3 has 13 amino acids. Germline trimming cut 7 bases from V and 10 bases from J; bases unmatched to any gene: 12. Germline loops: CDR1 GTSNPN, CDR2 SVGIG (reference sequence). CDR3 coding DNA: TGTGCCTTTCTCAAGCGGGGTGAGGTGGAGCTGTTTTTT. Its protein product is CAFLKRGEVELFF.

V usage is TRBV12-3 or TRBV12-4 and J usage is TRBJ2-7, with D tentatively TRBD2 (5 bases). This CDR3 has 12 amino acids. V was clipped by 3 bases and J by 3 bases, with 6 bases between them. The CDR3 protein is CASSFGSYEQYF. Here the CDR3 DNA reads TGTGCCAGCAGTTTTGGGAGCTACGAGCAGTACTTC.

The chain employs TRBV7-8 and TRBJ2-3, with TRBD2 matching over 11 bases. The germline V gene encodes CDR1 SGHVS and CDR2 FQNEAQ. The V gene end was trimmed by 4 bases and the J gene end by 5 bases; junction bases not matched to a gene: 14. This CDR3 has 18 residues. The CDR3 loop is CASSSGRSGGALKDTQYF. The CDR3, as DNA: TGTGCCAGCAGCTCTGGCCGTAGCGGGGGGGCCCTAAAAGATACGCAGTATTTT.

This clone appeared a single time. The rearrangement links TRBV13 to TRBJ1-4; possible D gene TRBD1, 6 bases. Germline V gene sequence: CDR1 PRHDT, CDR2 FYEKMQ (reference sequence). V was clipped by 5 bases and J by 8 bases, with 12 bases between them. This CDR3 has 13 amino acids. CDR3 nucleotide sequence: TGTGCCAGCAGCGGCCTCAGGGGAGAAAAACTGTTTTTT. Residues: CASSGLRGEKLFF.

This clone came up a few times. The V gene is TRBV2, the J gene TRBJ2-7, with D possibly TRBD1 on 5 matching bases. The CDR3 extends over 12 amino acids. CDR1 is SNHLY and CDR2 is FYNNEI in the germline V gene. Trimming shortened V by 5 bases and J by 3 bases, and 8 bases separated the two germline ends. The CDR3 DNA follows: TGTGCCAGCAGTAAAGACAGCTACGAGCAGTACTTC. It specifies CASSKDSYEQYF.

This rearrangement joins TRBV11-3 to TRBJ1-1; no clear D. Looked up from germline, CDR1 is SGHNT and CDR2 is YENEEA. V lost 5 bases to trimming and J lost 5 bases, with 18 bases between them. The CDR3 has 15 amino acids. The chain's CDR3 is CASSLSSGIGTEAFF. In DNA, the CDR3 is TGTGCCAGCAGCCTCTCCTCGGGGATAGGGACTGAAGCTTTCTTT.

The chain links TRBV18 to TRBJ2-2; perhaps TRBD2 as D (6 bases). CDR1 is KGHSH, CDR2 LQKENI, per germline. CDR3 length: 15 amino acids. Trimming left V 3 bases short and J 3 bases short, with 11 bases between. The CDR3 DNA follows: TGTGCCAGCTCACCGCAGGGCGGGGACACCGGGGAGCTGTTTTTT. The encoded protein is CASSPQGGDTGELFF.

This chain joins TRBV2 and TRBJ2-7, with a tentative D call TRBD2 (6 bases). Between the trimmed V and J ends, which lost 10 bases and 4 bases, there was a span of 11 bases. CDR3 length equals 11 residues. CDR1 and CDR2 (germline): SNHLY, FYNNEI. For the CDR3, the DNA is TGTGCCACCGGGGGTAGGTACGAGCAGTACTTC. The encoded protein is CATGGRYEQYF.

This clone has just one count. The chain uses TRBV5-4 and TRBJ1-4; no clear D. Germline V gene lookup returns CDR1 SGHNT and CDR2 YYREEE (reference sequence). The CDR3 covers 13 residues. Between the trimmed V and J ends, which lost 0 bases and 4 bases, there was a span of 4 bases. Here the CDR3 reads CASSLGSNEKLFF. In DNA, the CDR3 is TGTGCCAGCAGCTTGGGCAGTAATGAAAAACTGTTTTTT.

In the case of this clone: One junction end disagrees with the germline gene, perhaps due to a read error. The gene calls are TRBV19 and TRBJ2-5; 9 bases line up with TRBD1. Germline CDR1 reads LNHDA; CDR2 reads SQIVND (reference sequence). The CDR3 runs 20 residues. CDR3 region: CASSTPGTGYQETGWEIQYF. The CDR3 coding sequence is TGTGCCAGTAGTACCCCCGGGACAGGGTACCAAGAGACGGGTTGGGAGATCCAGTACTTC.

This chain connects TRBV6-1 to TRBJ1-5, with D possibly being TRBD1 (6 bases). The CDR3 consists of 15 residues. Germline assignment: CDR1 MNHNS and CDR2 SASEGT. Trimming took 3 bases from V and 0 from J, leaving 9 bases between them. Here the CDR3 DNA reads TGTGCCAGCAGTGAGGGGACAATTAGCAATCAGCCCCAGCATTTT. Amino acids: CASSEGTISNQPQHF.

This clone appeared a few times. The CDR3 region is CASSPQVGFQETQYF. The DNA for the CDR3 is TGTGCCAGCAGCCCTCAGGTTGGGTTCCAAGAGACCCAGTACTTC. The rearrangement links TRBV7-6 to TRBJ2-5; no reliable D call. Germline V gives CDR1 SGHVS, CDR2 FNYEAQ. Trimming took 5 bases from V and 1 from J, leaving 14 bases between them. The CDR3 has 15 amino acids.

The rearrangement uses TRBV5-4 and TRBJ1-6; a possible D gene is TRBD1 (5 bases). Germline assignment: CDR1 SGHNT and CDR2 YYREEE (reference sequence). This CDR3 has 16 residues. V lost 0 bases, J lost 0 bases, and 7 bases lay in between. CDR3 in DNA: TGTGCCAGCAGCTTGGGGGGGGTCTCCTATAATTCACCCCTCCACTTT. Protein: CASSLGGVSYNSPLHF. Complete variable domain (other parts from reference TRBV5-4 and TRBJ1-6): ETGVTQSPTHLIKTRGQQVTLRCSSQSGHNTVSWYQQALGQGPQFIFQYYREEENGRGNFPPRFSGLQFPNYSSELNVNALELDDSALYLCASSLGGVSYNSPLHFGNGTRLTVT.

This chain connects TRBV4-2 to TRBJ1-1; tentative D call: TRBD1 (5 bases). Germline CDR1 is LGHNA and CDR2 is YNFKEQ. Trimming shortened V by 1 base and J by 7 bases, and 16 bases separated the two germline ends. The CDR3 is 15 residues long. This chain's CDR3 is CASSQVTKGLGEAFF. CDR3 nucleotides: TGTGCCAGCAGCCAAGTCACTAAGGGACTGGGTGAAGCTTTCTTT.

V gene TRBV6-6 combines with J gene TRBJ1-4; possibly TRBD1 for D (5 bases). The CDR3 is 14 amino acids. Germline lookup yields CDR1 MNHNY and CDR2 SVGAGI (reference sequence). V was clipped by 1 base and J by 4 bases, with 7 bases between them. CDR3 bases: TGTGCCAGCAGTTACTTCGGGGGTAATGAAAAACTGTTTTTT. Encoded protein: CASSYFGGNEKLFF.

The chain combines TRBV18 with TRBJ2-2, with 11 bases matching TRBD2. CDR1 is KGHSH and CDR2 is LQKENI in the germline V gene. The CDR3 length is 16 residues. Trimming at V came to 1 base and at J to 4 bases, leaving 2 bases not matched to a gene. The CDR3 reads CASSPRLAGTTGELFF. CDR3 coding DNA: TGTGCCAGCTCACCACGACTAGCGGGAACCACCGGGGAGCTGTTTTTT. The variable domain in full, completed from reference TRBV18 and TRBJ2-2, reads NAGVMQNPRHLVRRRGQEARLRCSPMKGHSHVYWYRQLPEEGLKFMVYLQKENIIDESGMPKERFSAEFPKEGPSILRIQQVVRGDSAAYFCASSPRLAGTTGELFFGEGSRLTVL.

CDR3 residues: CASSPFSGSTDTQYF. The CDR3 bases are TGTGCCAGCTCACCATTTAGCGGGAGCACAGATACGCAGTATTTT. The chain joins TRBV18 to TRBJ2-3, with 7 bases fitting TRBD2. Per germline, CDR1 KGHSH and CDR2 LQKENI. The CDR3 is 15 amino acids. The ends lost 2 bases at V and 0 bases at J; junction bases unmatched: 2. The full variable domain, in which reference TRBV18 and TRBJ2-3 provide the parts outside the CDR3, is NAGVMQNPRHLVRRRGQEARLRCSPMKGHSHVYWYRQLPEEGLKFMVYLQKENIIDESGMPKERFSAEFPKEGPSILRIQQVVRGDSAAYFCASSPFSGSTDTQYFGPGTRLTVL.

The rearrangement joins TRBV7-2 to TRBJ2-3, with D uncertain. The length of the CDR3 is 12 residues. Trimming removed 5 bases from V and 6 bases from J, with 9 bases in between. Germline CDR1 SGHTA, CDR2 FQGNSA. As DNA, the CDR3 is TGTGCCAGCAGCCCGTTCCCCGATACGCAGTATTTT. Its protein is CASSPFPDTQYF. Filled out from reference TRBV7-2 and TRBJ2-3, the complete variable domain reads GAGVSQSPSNKVTEKGKDVELRCDPISGHTALYWYRQSLGQGLEFLIYFQGNSAPDKSGLPSDRFSAERTGGSVSTLTIQRTQQEDSAVYLCASSPFPDTQYFGPGTRLTVL.

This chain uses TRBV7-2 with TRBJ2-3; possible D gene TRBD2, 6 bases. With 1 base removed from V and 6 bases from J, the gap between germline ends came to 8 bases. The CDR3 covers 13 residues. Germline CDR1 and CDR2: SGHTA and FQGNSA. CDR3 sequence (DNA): TGTGCCAGCAGCTTAGGACGGGGGGATACGCAGTATTTT. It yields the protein CASSLGRGDTQYF.